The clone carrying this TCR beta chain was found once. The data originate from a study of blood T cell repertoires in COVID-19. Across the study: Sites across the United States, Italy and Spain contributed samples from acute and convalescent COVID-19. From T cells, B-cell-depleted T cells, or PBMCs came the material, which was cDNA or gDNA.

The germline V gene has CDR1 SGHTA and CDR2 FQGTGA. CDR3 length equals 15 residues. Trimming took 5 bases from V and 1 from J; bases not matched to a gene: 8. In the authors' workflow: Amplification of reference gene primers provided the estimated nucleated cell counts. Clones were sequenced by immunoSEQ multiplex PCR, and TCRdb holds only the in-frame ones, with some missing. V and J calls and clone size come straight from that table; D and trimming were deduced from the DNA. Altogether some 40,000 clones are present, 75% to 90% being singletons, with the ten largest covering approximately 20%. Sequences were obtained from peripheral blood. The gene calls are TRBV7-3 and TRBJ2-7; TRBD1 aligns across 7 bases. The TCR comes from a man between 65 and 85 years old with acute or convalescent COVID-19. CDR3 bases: TGTGCCAGCAGCCAAAGCCGGGACAGATCCTACGAGCAGTACTTC. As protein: CASSQSRDRSYEQYF.